This paragraph covers one T cell receptor beta chain sequence. It lacks a known antigen. The junction shows a germline mismatch at one end, possibly a read error. As encoded in the germline V gene (reference sequence), CDR1 is MNHNY while CDR2 is SVGAGI. From the cysteine up to the phenylalanine, the CDR3 has a length of 15 residues. Only the CDR3 region is kept as DNA, spanning 45 bases read in frame from base 1. The data were taken from a study of tumor and adjacent non-tumor tissue in lung cancer (dated by TCRdb to the late 2010s). Study-wide context: The cohort included about a dozen adenocarcinoma, 2 squamous cell carcinoma and 1 small cell lung cancer patients. Among the approximately 15 patients, ages ranged from about 31 to 80 years, some ten were men and 5 were women, and disease was TNM stage I to III. Sequencing generated a total of around 120 million productive TCRbeta reads, averaging roughly 4.4 million reads per sample. Using bulk TCRbeta repertoires from roughly 14 lung cancer patients, the study set lung tumor tissue side by side with matched distant non-tumor lung tissue. Over 25 paired specimens, one tumor and one normal lung sample per patient, were profiled by TCRbeta CDR3 sequencing. Here is what the overall study found, with its caveats: Tumor tissue showed significantly higher TCR diversity (inverse Simpson) than normal lung tissue, at roughly 390 vs 170 (P = 0.0075, Mann-Whitney U test). Significantly higher TCR diversity was found in younger patients, and higher tumor TCR diversity was associated with shorter overall and disease-free survival. With only roughly 14 patients in the cohort, the authors noted that larger samples and more detailed clinical data are needed. The top 100 clones accounted for a significantly larger cumulative portion of the repertoire in normal lung than in tumor tissue. Neither the sequencing platform nor unique molecular identifiers are named or mentioned anywhere in the methods. Peripheral blood was not sequenced, so blood TCRbeta repertoires were not examined in the lung cancer patients of the study.

Receptors were amplified or captured by multiplex PCR. These reads were obtained on an Illumina HiSeq 2500. TCRbeta libraries were constructed through three rounds of nested PCR with primers (Table S4) according to protocols adapted from ARM-PCR. Before sequencing, PCR products of 200-500 bp were cut from the gel and purified using the QIAquick gel extraction kit. In the source study's methods: Reads were cleaned with Trimmomatic, merged with FLASH into complete CDR3 sequences, and assigned to V(D)J germline segments with MiTCR. VDJtools was used to compute clonal diversity as the inverse Simpson's index. In-frame sequences without a premature stop codon were defined as productive reads. TCRdb trimmed the raw reads at Q25, called clones with MiXCR and kept productive beta chains. For every CDR3 protein sequence, its rows merge into one entry that carries the most common genes and DNA. The V and J calls and clone size are TCRdb's, not the authors'. Within this sample are approximately 120,000 distinct CDR3 sequences, with roughly 77% of them counted one time only. Jointly, the top ten make up 37% of the sample.

Bulk unsorted tissue served as the source for RNA extraction, and RNA quality was assessed using a NanoDrop ND-1000 and an Agilent 2100. All donors had newly diagnosed lung cancer, had not received prior chemotherapy, and were admitted for thoracic surgery in China between August and November 2014. Patients who had received previous radiotherapy or chemotherapy, or who had another concurrent cancer, were excluded from the study. Pieces of surgical tissue measuring 1-2 cm3 were kept in RNAlater solution and held at -80 degrees C until needed. Source material: lung tumor tissue. This chain is built from TRBV6-6 and TRBJ1-1; TRBD1 is perhaps the D gene, given 5 matching bases. This TCR was sampled from an older woman with non-small cell lung cancer. The sequenced DNA is TGTGTCAGCAGGGACCGTAGGGGCAGGAACACTGAAGCTTTCTTT. The resulting protein is CVSRDRRGRNTEAFF.